In its sample, the clone carrying this T cell receptor beta chain was seen once. Its specificity is unknown. The CDR3 is 15 residues long. V gave up 3 bases and J gave up 3 bases, with 11 bases separating them. CDR1 SEHNR and CDR2 FQNEAQ come from the germline V gene (reference sequence). These data come from a study of long-term antiretroviral therapy in people with HIV. Study-level findings and limits: All time points showed a repertoire dominated by clones expanded before ART.

Held in samples before DNA extraction were about 0.85-11 million cryopreserved PBMC. It was version v3.0 of the immunoSEQ assay that was run at survey level. Assay used: immunoSEQ multiplex PCR; TCRdb lists only in-frame clones, some missing. The table includes 15,000 or so clones, about four fifths detected once. This sequence was found in a woman in her thirties or forties with HIV. Sequences were derived from unsorted PBMCs, sampled approximately 3.4 years after starting antiretroviral therapy. The V call is TRBV7-9, the J call TRBJ2-2; D may correspond to TRBD1 or TRBD2 (5 bases each). In nucleotides, the CDR3 is TGTGCCAGCAGCTTTATGGGGGAGCACACCGGGGAGCTGTTTTTT. Amino acids: CASSFMGEHTGELFF.